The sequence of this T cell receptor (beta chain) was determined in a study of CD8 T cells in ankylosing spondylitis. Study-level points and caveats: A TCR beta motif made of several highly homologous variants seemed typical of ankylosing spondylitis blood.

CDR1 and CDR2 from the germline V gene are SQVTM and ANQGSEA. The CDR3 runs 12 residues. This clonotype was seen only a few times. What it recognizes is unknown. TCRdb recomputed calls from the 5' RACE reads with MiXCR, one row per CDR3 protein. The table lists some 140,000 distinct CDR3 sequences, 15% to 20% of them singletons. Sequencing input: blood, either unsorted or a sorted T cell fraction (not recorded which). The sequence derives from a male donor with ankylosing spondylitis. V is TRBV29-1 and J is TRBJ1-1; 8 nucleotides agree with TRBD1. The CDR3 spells CRADRGDTEAFF. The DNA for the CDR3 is TGCAGGGCTGACAGGGGCGACACTGAAGCTTTCTTT.